A selection of T cell receptor beta chains follows, all from one sample in a study of cytomegalovirus exposure and HLA in healthy donors. Sequencing used immunoSEQ multiplex PCR; TCRdb keeps in-frame clones, though not all of them. Among approximately 100,000 clones listed, roughly 69% were seen once. Material: PBMCs. Source of these receptors: a man aged 30 to 39 in good health and CMV-seropositive. Each CDR3 is given without its conserved first and last residue. Fields, in order: J gene, V gene, clone size, CDR3 length, CDR3 protein. Clone size, where shown, is once, few, many, or a class for clones that have expanded.

>TRBJ1-2|TRBV12-5|-|10
ASGLVFGGYT
>TRBJ2-2|TRBV6-5|few|12
ASSTFFGAGELF
>TRBJ2-7|TRBV11-2|few|10
ASGSQGYEQY
>TRBJ1-4|TRBV6-1|-|13
ASSEWLAGGEKLF
>TRBJ2-7|TRBV4-1|-|11
ATSRGQGREQY
>TRBJ2-2|TRBV7-9|few|11
ASSFLITGELF
>TRBJ1-1|TRBV5-6|-|10
ASSQQGTEAF
>TRBJ1-5|TRBV15|-|11
ATSRTANQPQH
>TRBJ2-1|TRBV6-5|-|14
ASSYLRTLDYNEQF
>TRBJ2-5|TRBV7-2|once|13
ASSSPAAAQETQY
>TRBJ2-7|TRBV5-1|once|13
ASSSFSGGAYEQY
>TRBJ1-5|TRBV5-4|medium-sized|12
ASSLGGGNQPQH
>TRBJ1-5|TRBV7-6|-|16
ASSLWARDRGSNQPQH
>TRBJ2-5|TRBV7-2|-|12
ASSLDTSQETQY
>TRBJ1-1|TRBV5-1|few|13
ASSGWTGGDTEAF
>TRBJ2-3|TRBV6-6|-|11
ASRVLTGDTQY
>TRBJ1-2|TRBV2|-|12
ASSEGAMIYGYT
>TRBJ1-4|TRBV6-1|-|15
ASSEEGQGVQDEKLF
>TRBJ2-7|TRBV27|-|11
ASSLDSTYEQY
>TRBJ2-6|TRBV6-1|few|12
ASSEQVGANVLT
>TRBJ1-2|TRBV5-6|-|10
ASSLAPYGYT
>TRBJ2-1|TRBV13|-|10
ASSLVQYEQF
>TRBJ1-2|TRBV10-2|-|11
ATAPGQGGGYT
>TRBJ1-1|TRBV6-1|-|11
ASRRQGWTEAF
>TRBJ1-6|TRBV9|-|13
ASSGRGAFDSPLH
>TRBJ2-4|TRBV4-1|-|17
ASSQDLIGLAGVQNIQY
>TRBJ1-2|TRBV5-1|once|12
ASSLVAGNYGYT
>TRBJ2-1|TRBV7-9|-|10
ASSLDRNEQF
>TRBJ2-3|TRBV5-1|few|14
ASSLGLPTSTDTQY
>TRBJ2-5|TRBV6-5|-|14
ASSYSGRGGAETQY
>TRBJ2-5|TRBV29-1|-|12
SVAPRFNFETQY
>TRBJ2-5|TRBV5-1|-|13
ASSLDGGWEETQY
>TRBJ1-1|TRBV5-3|-|16
ARSLVSVSGGASTEAF
>TRBJ2-7|TRBV7-2|-|13
ASSLGGKSSYEQY
>TRBJ1-3|TRBV6-5|-|10
ASNTPGDTIY
>TRBJ2-7|TRBV14|few|16
ASSQDFALAGLSYEQY
>TRBJ2-2|TRBV19|-|10
ASRQWTGELF
>TRBJ2-1|TRBV6-5|-|9
ASTHGNEQF
>TRBJ1-5|TRBV7-3|-|11
ASSLEPRQPQH
>TRBJ1-2|TRBV7-8|-|10
ASSLSDRERT
>TRBJ2-7|TRBV27|-|14
ASSPISGQGVYEQY
>TRBJ1-1|TRBV25-1|-|15
ASSEWETGGMNTEAF
>TRBJ2-7|TRBV4-1|-|13
ASSHRLAVIYEQY
>TRBJ2-7|TRBV29-1|few|10
SVLAGSYEQY
>TRBJ1-5|TRBV10-2|-|11
ATRTATNQPQH
>TRBJ2-7|TRBV5-1|few|12
ASSLGDISYEQY
>TRBJ1-1|TRBV5-1|-|12
ASSSGTGVTEAF
>TRBJ1-2|TRBV6-1|-|12
ASTPGWQDYGYT
>TRBJ2-7|TRBV7-2|-|12
ASSSPPAESEQY
>TRBJ1-4|TRBV4-1|-|13
ASRGVGTGREKLF
>TRBJ2-1|TRBV10-3|-|13
AMKAGIGSYNEQF
>TRBJ2-3|TRBV10-3|-|12
AISEDRDTDTQY